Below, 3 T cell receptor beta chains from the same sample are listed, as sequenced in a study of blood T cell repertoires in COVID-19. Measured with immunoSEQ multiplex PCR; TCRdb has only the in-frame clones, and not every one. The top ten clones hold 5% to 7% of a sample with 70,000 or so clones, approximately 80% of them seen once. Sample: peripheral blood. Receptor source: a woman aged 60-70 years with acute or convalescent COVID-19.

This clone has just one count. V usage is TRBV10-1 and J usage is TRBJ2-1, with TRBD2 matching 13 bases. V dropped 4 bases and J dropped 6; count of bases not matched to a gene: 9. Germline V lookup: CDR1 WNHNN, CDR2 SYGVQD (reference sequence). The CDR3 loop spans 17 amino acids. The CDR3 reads CASSAISTSGGPNEQFF. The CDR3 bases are TGCGCCAGCAGTGCAATTTCGACTAGCGGGGGGCCCAATGAGCAGTTCTTC.

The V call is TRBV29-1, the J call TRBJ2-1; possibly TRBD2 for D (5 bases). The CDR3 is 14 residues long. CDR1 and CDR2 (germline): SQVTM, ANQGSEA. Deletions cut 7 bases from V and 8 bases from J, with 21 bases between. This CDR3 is CSARRQSGLDEQFF. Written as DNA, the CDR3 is TGCAGCGCCCGCCGCCAGAGCGGTTTAGATGAGCAGTTCTTC.

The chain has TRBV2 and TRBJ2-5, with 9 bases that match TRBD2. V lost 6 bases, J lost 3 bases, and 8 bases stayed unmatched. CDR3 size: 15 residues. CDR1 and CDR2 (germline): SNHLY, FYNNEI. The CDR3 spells CASSRSGGPKETQYF. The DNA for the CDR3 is TGTGCCAGCAGCCGCAGCGGGGGGCCTAAAGAGACCCAGTACTTC.